This TCR beta chain was documented in a study of shared clonotypes between healthy human individuals. Study donors comprised healthy, HIV-negative adults devoid of recent acute infection or vaccination. CDR3 length equals 15 residues. With V trimmed by 2 bases and J by 4 bases, 1 base remained unmatched. The germline gives CDR1 LNHDA, CDR2 SQIVND (reference sequence). Genomic DNA (from each subset) was split evenly across several immunoSEQ plates. TCRdb keeps only in-frame clones here, not all; method: immunoSEQ multiplex PCR. The repertoire holds 740,000 or so clones, with approximately 73% as singletons.

Sequences were obtained from memory CD4+ T cells sorted from blood. Subset defined: CD45RA-negative fraction. The chain is built from TRBV19 and TRBJ2-3, with 12 positions matching TRBD2. The source is a woman between 25 and 40 years old in good health. The CDR3 nucleotides read TGTGCCAGTAGTATACTAGCGGGAGGGCCAGATACGCAGTATTTT. Residues: CASSILAGGPDTQYF.